This T cell receptor (beta chain) was identified in a study of T cells after yellow fever vaccination (dated 2019 in TCRdb). For the wider study: Libraries from fractions with low cell numbers were prepared with the SMART-Seq v4 Ultra Low Input RNA kit. To track T-cell clones before and after primary and booster YFV17D yellow fever vaccination, bulk TCR alpha and beta repertoires were sequenced longitudinally. The cohort comprised two healthy male donors, one aged 18 to 29 and one aged 30 to 40 years. Bulk PBMC replicates and cell subsets were isolated from blood drawn at multiple timepoints before and after both primary and secondary immunization. Study-wide conclusions, independent of this receptor: FACS-sorted repertoires could contain abundant contaminating clonotypes from the bulk population, so computational filtering was required. After the booster, most of the clones that had expanded following primary vaccination were detected again (approximately 96% of CD4 and around 90% of CD8), which suggests that memory was broadly maintained. A small share of clonotypes was detected in both CD4 and CD8 compartments, with the overlap likely arising from convergent recombination. Only a couple of donors were included in the study, so the extent to which the findings can be generalized is limited. The secondary T-cell response was found to be weaker but faster than the primary response, with a peak reached on day 5 rather than on day 15.

The treatment or condition label corresponds to: live attenuated yellow fever vaccine strain. At each blood-draw timepoint, two biological replicates of bulk PBMCs were collected. A standard Ficoll-Paque protocol was used to isolate PBMCs from peripheral blood. TriZol was used to extract RNA from bulk PBMCs, from CD4 and CD8 fractions, and from dextramer-positive and dextramer-negative fractions. Sequencing instrument: Illumina NovaSeq 6000. Synthesis of TCR cDNA relied on 5'RACE template switching, a step that introduced a universal primer site along with unique molecular identifiers. Priming for cDNA synthesis came from both the TCR alpha and TCR beta constant segments. Library amplification used two PCR steps, and the second PCR step added sample barcodes and sequencing adapters. Sequencing of libraries was done on Illumina HiSeq 2500 (2x100 bp) or NovaSeq (2x150 bp). The study's processing was this. Demultiplexing of reads and collapsing into UMI consensus sequences were performed with MIGEC, and V(D)J alignment was carried out with MiXCR. Clonotypes responding to the vaccine were identified with edgeR on replicate PBMC samples, with the criteria of FDR below 0.01 and a log2 fold change above 5 up to day 15. Each bulk clonotype received a CD4 or CD8 identity based on whether the sequenced CD4 or CD8 repertoire contained that clonotype at higher abundance. Using fastp trimming at Q25 and MiXCR clonotype assembly, TCRdb reanalyzed the public sequencing data and kept in-frame beta chains. Records with the same CDR3 protein are collapsed into one entry carrying the most frequent genes and DNA. None of the V and J calls come from the authors' own analysis; TCRdb made them. The sample table records around 300,000 distinct CDR3 sequences; 4.1% of these occur just once. About 22% of the sample goes to the ten largest clones.

Remarks on this clonotype: The specificity of this receptor is unknown. No per-base quality is available; no much larger clone lies one base away.

The trim is 6 bases for V and 8 bases for J, with a gap of 17 bases between the germline ends. The cysteine opens and the phenylalanine closes a CDR3 of 15 amino acids. The entry retains the CDR3 DNA only, 45 bases that are in frame from base 1. This sequence was found in a man younger than 35 who received the YFV17D yellow fever vaccine. Specimen: PBMCs, collected 5 days after the yellow fever booster vaccination. This chain is built from TRBV12-3 or TRBV12-4 and TRBJ1-6; the D segment could be TRBD1, given 5 matching bases. The CDR3 in this case is CASRPAGARDSPLHF. The sequenced DNA: TGTGCCAGCAGACCGGCCGGGGCCCGGGATTCACCCCTCCACTTT.